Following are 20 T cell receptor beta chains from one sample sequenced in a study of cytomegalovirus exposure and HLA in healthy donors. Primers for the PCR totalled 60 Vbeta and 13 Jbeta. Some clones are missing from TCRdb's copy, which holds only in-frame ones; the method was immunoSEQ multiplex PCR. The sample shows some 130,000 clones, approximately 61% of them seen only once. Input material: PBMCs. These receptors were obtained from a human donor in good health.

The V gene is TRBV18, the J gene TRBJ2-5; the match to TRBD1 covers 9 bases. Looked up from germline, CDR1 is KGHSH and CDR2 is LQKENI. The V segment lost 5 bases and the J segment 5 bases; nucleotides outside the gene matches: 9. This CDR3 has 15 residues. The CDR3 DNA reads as TGTGCCAGCTCATCGGGACAGGGCGGCGTTGAGACCCAGTACTTC. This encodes CASSSGQGGVETQYF.

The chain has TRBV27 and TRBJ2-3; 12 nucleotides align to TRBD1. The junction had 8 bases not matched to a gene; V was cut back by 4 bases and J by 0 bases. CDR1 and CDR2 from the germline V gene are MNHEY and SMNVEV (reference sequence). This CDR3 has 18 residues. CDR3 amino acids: CASSSYRGQGASTDTQYF. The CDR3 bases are TGTGCCAGCAGTTCGTACCGGGGACAGGGGGCTAGCACAGATACGCAGTATTTT.

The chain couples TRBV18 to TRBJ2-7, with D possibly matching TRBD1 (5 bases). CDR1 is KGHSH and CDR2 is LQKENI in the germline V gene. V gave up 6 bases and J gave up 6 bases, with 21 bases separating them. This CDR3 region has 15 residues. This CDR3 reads CASSPEGMGLGEQYF. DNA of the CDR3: TGTGCCAGCTCGCCCGAAGGAATGGGGCTGGGCGAGCAGTACTTC.

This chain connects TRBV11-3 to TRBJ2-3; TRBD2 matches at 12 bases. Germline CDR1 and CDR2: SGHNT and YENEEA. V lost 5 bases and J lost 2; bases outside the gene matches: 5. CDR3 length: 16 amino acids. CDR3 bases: TGTGCCAGCAGCCCCCGGACTAGCGGGGACACAGATACGCAGTATTTT. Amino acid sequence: CASSPRTSGDTDTQYF.

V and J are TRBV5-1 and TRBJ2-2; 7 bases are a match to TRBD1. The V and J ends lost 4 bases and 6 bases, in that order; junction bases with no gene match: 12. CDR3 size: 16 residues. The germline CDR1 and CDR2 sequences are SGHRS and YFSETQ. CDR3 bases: TGCGCCAGCAGCCTGCAGACAGGGCAGGCTGCCGGGGAGCTGTTTTTT. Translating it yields CASSLQTGQAAGELFF.

This chain's CDR3 is CASSPRTGGYEQYF. CDR3 DNA sequence: TGTGCCAGCTCACCACGGACAGGGGGCTACGAGCAGTACTTC. The gene calls are TRBV18 and TRBJ2-7; 10 bases match TRBD1. Germline trimming cut 1 base from V and 3 bases from J; bases unmatched to any gene: 0. CDR3 length: 14 residues. CDR1 and CDR2 from the germline V gene are KGHSH and LQKENI.

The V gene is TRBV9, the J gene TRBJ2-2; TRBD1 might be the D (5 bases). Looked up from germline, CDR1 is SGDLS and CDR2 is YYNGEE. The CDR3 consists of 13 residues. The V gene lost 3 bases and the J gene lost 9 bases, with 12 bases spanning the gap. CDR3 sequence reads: CASSADISRELFF. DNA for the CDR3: TGTGCCAGCAGCGCGGACATTAGCCGGGAGCTGTTTTTT.

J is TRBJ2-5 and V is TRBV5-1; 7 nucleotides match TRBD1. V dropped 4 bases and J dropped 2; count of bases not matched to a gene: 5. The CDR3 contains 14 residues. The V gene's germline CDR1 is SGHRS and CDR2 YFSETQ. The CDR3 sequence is CASSGDSRQETQYF. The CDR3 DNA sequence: TGCGCCAGCAGCGGGGACAGCAGACAAGAGACCCAGTACTTC.

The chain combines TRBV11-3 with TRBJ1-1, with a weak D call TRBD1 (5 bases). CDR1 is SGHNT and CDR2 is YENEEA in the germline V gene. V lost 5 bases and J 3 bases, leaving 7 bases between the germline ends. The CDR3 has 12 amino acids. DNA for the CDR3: TGTGCCAGCAGCCGGGGGGACACTGAAGCTTTCTTT. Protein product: CASSRGDTEAFF.

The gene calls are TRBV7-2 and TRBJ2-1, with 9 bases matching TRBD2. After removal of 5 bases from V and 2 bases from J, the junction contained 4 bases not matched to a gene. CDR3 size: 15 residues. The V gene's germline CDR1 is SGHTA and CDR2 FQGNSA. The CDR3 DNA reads TGTGCCAGCAGCCCTTCTAGCGGGACCTACAATGAGCAGTTCTTC. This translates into CASSPSSGTYNEQFF.

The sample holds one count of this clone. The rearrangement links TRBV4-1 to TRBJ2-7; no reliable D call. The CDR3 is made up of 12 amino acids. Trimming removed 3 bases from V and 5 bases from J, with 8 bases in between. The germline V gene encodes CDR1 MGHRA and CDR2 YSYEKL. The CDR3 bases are TGCGCCAGCAGCCAGGAGTTGGACGAGCAGTACTTC. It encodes CASSQELDEQYF.

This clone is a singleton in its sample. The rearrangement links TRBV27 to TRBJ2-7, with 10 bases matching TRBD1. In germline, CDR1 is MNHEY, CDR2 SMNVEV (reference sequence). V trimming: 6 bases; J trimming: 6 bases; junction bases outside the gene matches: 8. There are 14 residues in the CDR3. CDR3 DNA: TGTGCCAGCAGATCGGGACAGGGGACGTCCGAGCAGTACTTC. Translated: CASRSGQGTSEQYF.

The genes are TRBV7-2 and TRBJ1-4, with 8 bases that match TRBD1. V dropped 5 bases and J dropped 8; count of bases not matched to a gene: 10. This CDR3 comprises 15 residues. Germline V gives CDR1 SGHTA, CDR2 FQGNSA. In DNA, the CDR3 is TGTGCCAGCAGCACGGGAGACAGGGGAGGGGAAAAACTGTTTTTT. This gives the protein CASSTGDRGGEKLFF. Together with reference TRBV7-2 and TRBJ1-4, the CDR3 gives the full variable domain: GAGVSQSPSNKVTEKGKDVELRCDPISGHTALYWYRQSLGQGLEFLIYFQGNSAPDKSGLPSDRFSAERTGGSVSTLTIQRTQQEDSAVYLCASSTGDRGGEKLFFGSGTQLSVL.

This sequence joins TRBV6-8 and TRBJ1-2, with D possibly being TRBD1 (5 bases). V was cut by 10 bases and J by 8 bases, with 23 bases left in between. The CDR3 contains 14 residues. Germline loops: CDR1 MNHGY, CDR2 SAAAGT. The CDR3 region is CANPTERSPSGYTF. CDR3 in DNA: TGTGCCAACCCGACAGAAAGGTCGCCAAGCGGCTACACCTTC.

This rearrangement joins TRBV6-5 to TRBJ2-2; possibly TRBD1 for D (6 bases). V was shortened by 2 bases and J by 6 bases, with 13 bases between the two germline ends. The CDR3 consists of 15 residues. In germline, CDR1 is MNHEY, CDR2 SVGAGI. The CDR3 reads CASSYKDRLPGELFF. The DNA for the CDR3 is TGTGCCAGCAGTTACAAGGACAGACTCCCCGGGGAGCTGTTTTTT.

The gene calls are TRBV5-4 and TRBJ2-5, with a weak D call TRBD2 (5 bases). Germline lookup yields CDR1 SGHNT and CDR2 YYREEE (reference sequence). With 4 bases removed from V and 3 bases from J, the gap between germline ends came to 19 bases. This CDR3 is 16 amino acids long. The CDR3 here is CASSPRGSGSKETQYF. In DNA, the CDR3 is TGTGCCAGCAGCCCCCGAGGCTCGGGGTCTAAAGAGACCCAGTACTTC.

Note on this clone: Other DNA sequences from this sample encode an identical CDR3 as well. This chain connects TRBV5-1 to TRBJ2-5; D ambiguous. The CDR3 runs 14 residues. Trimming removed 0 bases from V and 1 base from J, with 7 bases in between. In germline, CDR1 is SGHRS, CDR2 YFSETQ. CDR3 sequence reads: CASSLGGSQETQYF. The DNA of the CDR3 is TGCGCCAGCAGCTTGGGAGGCAGCCAAGAGACCCAGTACTTC.

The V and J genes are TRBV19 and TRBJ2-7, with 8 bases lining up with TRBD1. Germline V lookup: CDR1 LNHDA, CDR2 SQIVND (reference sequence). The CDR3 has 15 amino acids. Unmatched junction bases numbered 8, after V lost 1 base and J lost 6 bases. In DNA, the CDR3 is TGTGCCAGTAGTATAGGAGGACAGGGCGGCGTCGAGCAGTACTTC. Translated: CASSIGGQGGVEQYF.

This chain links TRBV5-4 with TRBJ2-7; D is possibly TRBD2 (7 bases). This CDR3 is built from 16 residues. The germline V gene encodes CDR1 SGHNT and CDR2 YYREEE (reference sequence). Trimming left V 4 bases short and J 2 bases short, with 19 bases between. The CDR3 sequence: CASSLGGLAATYEQYF. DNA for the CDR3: TGTGCCAGCAGCCTGGGGGGCCTAGCGGCCACCTACGAGCAGTACTTC.

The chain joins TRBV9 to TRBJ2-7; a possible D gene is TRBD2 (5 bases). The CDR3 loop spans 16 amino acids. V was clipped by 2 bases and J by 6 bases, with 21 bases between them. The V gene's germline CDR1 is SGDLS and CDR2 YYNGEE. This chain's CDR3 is CASSVAAGSARLEQYF. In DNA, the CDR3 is TGTGCCAGCAGCGTCGCGGCGGGTAGCGCAAGGCTCGAGCAGTACTTC.